This entry lists 29 T cell receptor beta chains sequenced from one sample in a study of OX40 agonist ivuxolimab in advanced cancers. This table comes from immunoSEQ multiplex PCR, and its TCRdb copy is limited to in-frame clones, with some not included. This sample carries tens of thousands of clones, around 89% of them seen once, and the ten largest clones take roughly 18%. The source was CD4+ or CD8+ T cells sorted from blood, collected in a trial of the OX40 agonist ivuxolimab. These receptor sequences come from an adult with an advanced solid tumor such as melanoma, head and neck, liver or kidney cancer.

V usage is TRBV28 and J usage is TRBJ2-1; perhaps TRBD2 as D (7 bases). Looked up from germline, CDR1 is MDHEN and CDR2 is SYDVKM. The CDR3 has 15 residues. V lost 3 bases, J lost 6 bases, and 15 bases lay in between. CDR3 sequence (DNA): TGTGCCAGCAGTTTTCTCAGGGGACTACTCAATGAGCAGTTCTTC. This encodes CASSFLRGLLNEQFF.

The V and J genes are TRBV4-2 and TRBJ1-5; TRBD1 matches 8 bases. The ends lost 3 bases at V and 3 bases at J; junction bases unmatched: 10. The CDR3 loop spans 17 amino acids. Germline V gene lookup returns CDR1 LGHNA and CDR2 YNFKEQ. CDR3 nucleotide sequence: TGTGCCAGCAGCCAGCCAGGACAGGGAAGCTTCAATCAGCCCCAGCATTTT. Protein: CASSQPGQGSFNQPQHF.

The V gene is TRBV10-3, the J gene TRBJ1-6; tentatively, D is TRBD1 (5 bases). Trimming removed 3 bases at V and 7 bases at J, with 16 bases between. CDR3 length: 16 amino acids. The germline gives CDR1 ENHRY, CDR2 SYGVKD. The CDR3 reads CAISESWGLQNSPLHF. Written as DNA, the CDR3 is TGTGCCATCAGTGAAAGCTGGGGACTTCAGAATTCACCCCTCCACTTT.

The rearrangement uses TRBV6-5 and TRBJ2-1, with a possible D match to TRBD2 (5 bases). There are 13 residues in the CDR3. Germline V gene lookup returns CDR1 MNHEY and CDR2 SVGAGI. The germline V and J ends were trimmed by 4 bases and 4 bases, with 8 bases remaining between them. In DNA, the CDR3 is TGTGCCAGCAGTTCCGGGATGTACAATGAGCAGTTCTTC. This sequence encodes CASSSGMYNEQFF.

This chain joins TRBV5-4 and TRBJ2-1, with TRBD1 identical over 7 bases. V lost 4 bases and J lost 10; bases outside the gene matches: 8. CDR3 size: 13 residues. Germline-derived CDR1 and CDR2 are SGHNT and YYREEE (reference sequence). Written as DNA, the CDR3 is TGTGCCAGCAGCATTGACAGGGCCGGGGAGCAGTTCTTC. This translates into CASSIDRAGEQFF.

The genes are TRBV6-5 and TRBJ2-7; D gene ambiguous. V dropped 0 bases and J dropped 3 bases, with 15 bases sitting between them. Germline values: CDR1 MNHEY, CDR2 SVGAGI. The CDR3 is made up of 16 amino acids. This CDR3 reads CASSYSTGERYYEQYF. The CDR3 DNA is TGTGCCAGCAGTTACTCGACTGGTGAGAGGTACTACGAGCAGTACTTC.

V is TRBV9 and J is TRBJ2-2; TRBD1 agrees at 8 bases. The junction had 3 bases not matched to a gene; V was cut back by 2 bases and J by 6 bases. Germline CDR1 reads SGDLS; CDR2 reads YYNGEE. The CDR3 sequence is 14 residues long. CDR3 DNA: TGTGCCAGCAGCGTGGGGACAGGCTCCGGGGAGCTGTTTTTT. Translating gives CASSVGTGSGELFF.

CDR3 sequence (DNA): TGTGCCAGCAGTTACTTGCTAGCGGGAGGTACTGAGCAGTTCTTC. Amino acids: CASSYLLAGGTEQFF. The rearrangement uses TRBV6-5 and TRBJ2-1; TRBD2 matches at 11 bases. CDR3 size: 15 residues. Germline loops: CDR1 MNHEY, CDR2 SVGAGI. V trimming: 1 base; J trimming: 9 bases; junction bases outside the gene matches: 5.

This chain connects TRBV5-6 to TRBJ1-4, with a possible D match to TRBD1 (6 bases). There are 14 residues in the CDR3. V lost 3 bases to trimming and J lost 6 bases, with 12 bases between them. Looked up from germline, CDR1 is SGHDT and CDR2 is YYEEEE. CDR3 sequence: CASSSPGVYEKLFF. In DNA form, the CDR3 reads TGTGCCAGCAGCTCTCCAGGGGTTTATGAAAAACTGTTTTTT.

This rearrangement joins TRBV15 to TRBJ2-1; 9 nucleotides align to TRBD2. Germline CDR1 is LNHNV and CDR2 is YYDKDF (reference sequence). J gave up 5 bases and V 1 base, and 12 bases lay outside the gene matches. The CDR3 is made up of 18 amino acids. Here the CDR3 reads CATSRVREAGGNNNEQFF. CDR3 nucleotides: TGTGCCACCAGCAGAGTGCGTGAGGCGGGAGGGAACAACAATGAGCAGTTCTTC.

Only a few counts were recorded for this clone. The genes are TRBV7-9 and TRBJ1-4; D perhaps matches TRBD1 (5 bases). Germline lookup yields CDR1 SEHNR and CDR2 FQNEAQ (reference sequence). The CDR3 runs to 14 residues. Deletions cut 1 base from V and 7 bases from J, with 10 bases between. This CDR3 reads CASSLDPGVEKLFF. CDR3 bases: TGTGCCAGCAGCTTAGATCCGGGGGTTGAAAAACTGTTTTTT.

The rearrangement uses TRBV4-3 and TRBJ2-7, with D possibly being TRBD1 or TRBD2 (7 bases each). The CDR3 extends over 15 amino acids. Germline V gene data show CDR1 as LGHNA and CDR2 as YSLEER. The V and J ends lost 0 bases and 7 bases respectively, with 16 bases between them. This CDR3 is CASSQDPGGGTEQYF. The CDR3 region has the DNA TGCGCCAGCAGCCAAGATCCAGGGGGGGGTACGGAGCAGTACTTC.

This sequence joins TRBV28 and TRBJ2-3; D not certain. Trimming left V 2 bases short and J 2 bases short, with 5 bases between. CDR1 and CDR2 (germline): MDHEN, SYDVKM. The CDR3 loop spans 13 amino acids. The CDR3 reads CASSLGPTDTQYF. The CDR3 DNA reads TGTGCCAGCAGTTTAGGACCCACAGATACGCAGTATTTT.

This chain links TRBV4-3 with TRBJ2-2; TRBD1 aligns across 8 bases. This CDR3 spans 19 amino acids. V shed 3 bases, J shed 2 bases, and the junction held 14 bases outside the gene matches. Germline loops: CDR1 LGHNA, CDR2 YSLEER. The CDR3 protein is CASSQTTLLGTGNTGELFF. DNA for the CDR3: TGCGCCAGCAGCCAGACAACACTTTTGGGGACAGGTAACACCGGGGAGCTGTTTTTT.

The chain uses TRBV21-1 and TRBJ2-6. TRBV21-1 is labeled a pseudogene. The CDR3 spans 18 residues. CDR3 sequence (DNA): TGTGCCAGCAGCAAAGAATATAATCTTTCAACTGGGGCCAACGTCCTGACTTTC. Translated, it gives CASSKEYNLSTGANVLTF.

Comment on this clone: No DNA is shown, since the ends of the CDR3 on it are uncertain; the CDR3 is the one TCRdb lists. This chain links TRBV5-4 with TRBJ2-1; TRBD2 reflects the table's D call only, with no check against the DNA. Germline V lookup: CDR1 SGHNT, CDR2 YYREEE (reference sequence). The CDR3 has 12 residues if both end residues are counted. The CDR3 sequence is CASSFGEGEQFF.

This clone was seen once. The gene calls are TRBV6-5 and TRBJ1-1; 7 nucleotides align to TRBD1. The J segment lost 2 bases and the V segment lost 5 bases, leaving 8 bases of the junction unmatched. This CDR3 is built from 15 residues. Germline V gene lookup returns CDR1 MNHEY and CDR2 SVGAGI. The CDR3 spells CASSPFTGVNTEAFF. CDR3 nucleotides: TGTGCCAGCAGTCCTTTTACAGGGGTTAACACTGAAGCTTTCTTT.

V gene TRBV7-9 combines with J gene TRBJ2-3; D is unresolved. The length of the CDR3 is 12 residues. Germline V gene sequence: CDR1 SEHNR, CDR2 FQNEAQ (reference sequence). Trimming shortened V by 4 bases and J by 5 bases, and 7 bases separated the two germline ends. The CDR3 here is CASSSPGDTQYF. In nucleotides, the CDR3 is TGTGCCAGCAGCTCCCCGGGAGATACGCAGTATTTT. Together with reference TRBV7-9 and TRBJ2-3, the CDR3 gives the full variable domain: DTGVSQNPRHKITKRGQNVTFRCDPISEHNRLYWYRQTLGQGPEFLTYFQNEAQLEKSRLLSDRFSAERPKGSFSTLEIQRTEQGDSAMYLCASSSPGDTQYFGPGTRLTVL.

V usage is TRBV4-3 and J usage is TRBJ2-1; 8 bases align to TRBD2. Germline trimming cut 0 bases from V and 2 bases from J; bases unmatched to any gene: 6. Germline loops: CDR1 LGHNA, CDR2 YSLEER. CDR3 size: 17 residues. The CDR3 loop is CASSQDRASGPYNEQFF. In nucleotides, the CDR3 is TGCGCCAGCAGCCAAGACAGGGCTAGCGGGCCCTACAATGAGCAGTTCTTC.

About this clone itself: Other DNA sequences from this sample encode an identical CDR3 as well. The V and J genes are TRBV4-3 and TRBJ2-7; 8 bases fit TRBD2. The V segment lost 3 bases and the J segment 2 bases; nucleotides outside the gene matches: 3. The CDR3 length is 14 residues. CDR1 and CDR2 (germline): LGHNA, YSLEER. The CDR3 region is CASSQEREPYEQYF. CDR3 nucleotides: TGCGCCAGCAGCCAGGAGCGGGAGCCCTACGAGCAGTACTTC.

This chain links TRBV19 with TRBJ2-1; 10 bases align to TRBD2. After removal of 5 bases from V and 5 bases from J, the junction contained 6 bases not matched to a gene. This CDR3 comprises 15 residues. Germline V gene data show CDR1 as LNHDA and CDR2 as SQIVND (reference sequence). CDR3 loop: CASSVAGGGNNEQFF. CDR3 nucleotides: TGTGCCAGTAGTGTAGCGGGAGGCGGAAACAATGAGCAGTTCTTC.

This chain uses TRBV7-9 with TRBJ2-1; D is ambiguous. Germline V gene sequence: CDR1 SEHNR, CDR2 FQNEAQ (reference sequence). V was trimmed by 1 base and J by 9 bases, leaving 13 bases between them. CDR3 length: 14 residues. CDR3 amino acids: CASSLVSYQGEQFF. CDR3 bases: TGTGCCAGCAGCTTAGTCAGCTATCAAGGTGAGCAGTTCTTC.

The sample holds many counts of this clone. The J gene is TRBJ2-3, the V gene TRBV9; D may correspond to TRBD1 or TRBD2 (5 bases each). V lost 0 bases to trimming and J lost 9 bases, with 14 bases between them. The CDR3 runs 14 residues. Germline CDR1 SGDLS, CDR2 YYNGEE. CDR3 sequence (DNA): TGTGCCAGCAGCGTAGATGACTTTAGGGACACGCAGTATTTT. Its protein is CASSVDDFRDTQYF.

The chain joins TRBV7-9 to TRBJ2-2, with D tentatively TRBD2 (6 bases). The ends were cut back, 3 bases at V and 6 bases at J, with 11 bases in the middle. The CDR3 is made up of 14 amino acids. Germline V gene sequence: CDR1 SEHNR, CDR2 FQNEAQ (reference sequence). CDR3 nucleotide sequence: TGTGCCAGCAGCTTGAGCGGGTGGGCCGGGGAGCTGTTTTTT. It specifies CASSLSGWAGELFF.

This clone was detected only once. The chain is built from TRBV4-3 and TRBJ2-1; the D gene is possibly TRBD2 (6 bases). The CDR3 has 14 residues. V gave up 0 bases and J gave up 7 bases, with 10 bases separating them. Germline CDR1 reads LGHNA; CDR2 reads YSLEER. The CDR3 sequence: CASSQERTINEQFF. The DNA for the CDR3 is TGCGCCAGCAGCCAAGAACGGACTATTAATGAGCAGTTCTTC.

V and J are TRBV27 and TRBJ2-1, with 8 bases identical to TRBD2. J gave up 8 bases and V 4 bases, and 10 bases lay outside the gene matches. The CDR3 runs to 15 residues. Germline CDR1 is MNHEY and CDR2 is SMNVEV (reference sequence). The CDR3 region has the DNA TGTGCCAGCAGTTCGACGGGAGGGCTTGTCGATGAGCAGTTCTTC. Protein product: CASSSTGGLVDEQFF.

This clone counts as medium-sized (0.01 to 0.1%). This rearrangement joins TRBV7-6 to TRBJ2-7; D unresolved. The length of the CDR3 is 15 residues. Germline V gives CDR1 SGHVS, CDR2 FNYEAQ. The V gene lost 2 bases and the J gene lost 0 bases, with 11 bases spanning the gap. CDR3 loop: CASSLLGEDSYEQYF. In DNA, the CDR3 is TGTGCCAGCAGCTTACTAGGAGAAGACTCCTACGAGCAGTACTTC. Complete variable domain (other parts from reference TRBV7-6 and TRBJ2-7): GAGVSQSPRYKVTKRGQDVALRCDPISGHVSLYWYRQALGQGPEFLTYFNYEAQQDKSGLPNDRFSAERPEGSISTLTIQRTEQRDSAMYRCASSLLGEDSYEQYFGPGTRLTVT.

The V and J genes are TRBV4-1 and TRBJ2-1; D remains ambiguous. From germline, CDR1 is MGHRA and CDR2 YSYEKL. This CDR3 spans 15 amino acids. Trimming took 1 base from V and 9 from J, leaving 16 bases between them. The DNA of the CDR3 is TGCGCCAGCAGCCAAGGGCCTGCCCTAATTGTTGAGCAGTTCTTC. Translation: CASSQGPALIVEQFF.

The rearrangement links TRBV25-1 to TRBJ2-2, with D possibly matching TRBD2 (5 bases). From germline, CDR1 is MGHDK and CDR2 SYGVNS. Trimming took off 8 bases at V and 1 base at J, with 17 bases between the two ends. The CDR3 loop spans 16 amino acids. For the CDR3, the DNA is TGTGCCAGCGGGATGAGAGGGAGCCGGAACACCGGGGAGCTGTTTTTT. It translates to CASGMRGSRNTGELFF.